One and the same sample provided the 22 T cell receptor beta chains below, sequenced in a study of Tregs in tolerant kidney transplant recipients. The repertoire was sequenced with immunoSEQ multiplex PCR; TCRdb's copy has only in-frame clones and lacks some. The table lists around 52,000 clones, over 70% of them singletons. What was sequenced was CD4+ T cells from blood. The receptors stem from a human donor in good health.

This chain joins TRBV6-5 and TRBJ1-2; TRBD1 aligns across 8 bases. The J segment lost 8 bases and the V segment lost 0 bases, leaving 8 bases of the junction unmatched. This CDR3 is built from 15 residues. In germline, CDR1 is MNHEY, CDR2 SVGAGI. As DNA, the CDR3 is TGTGCCAGCAGTTACTCCCCGACAGGGGAGGGGGGCTACACCTTC. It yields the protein CASSYSPTGEGGYTF.

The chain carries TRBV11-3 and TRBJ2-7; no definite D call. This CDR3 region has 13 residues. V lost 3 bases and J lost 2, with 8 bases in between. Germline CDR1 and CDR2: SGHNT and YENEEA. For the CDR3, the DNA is TGTGCCAGCAGCTTTGGGCCCACCTACGAGCAGTACTTC. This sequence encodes CASSFGPTYEQYF. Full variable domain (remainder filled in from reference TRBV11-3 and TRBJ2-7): EAGVVQSPRYKIIEKKQPVAFWCNPISGHNTLYWYLQNLGQGPELLIRYENEEAVDDSQLPKDRFSAERLKGVDSTLKIQPAELGDSAVYLCASSFGPTYEQYFGPGTRLTVT.

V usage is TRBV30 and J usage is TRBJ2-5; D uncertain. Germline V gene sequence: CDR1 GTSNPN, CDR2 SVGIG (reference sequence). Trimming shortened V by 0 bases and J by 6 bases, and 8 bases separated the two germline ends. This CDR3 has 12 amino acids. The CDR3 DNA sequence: TGTGCCTGGAGTGTAAAGGGTCAGACCCAGTACTTC. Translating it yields CAWSVKGQTQYF.

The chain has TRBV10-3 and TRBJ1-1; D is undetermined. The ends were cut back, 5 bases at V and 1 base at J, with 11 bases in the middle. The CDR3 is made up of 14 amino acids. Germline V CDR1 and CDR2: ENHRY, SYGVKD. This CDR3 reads CAISPRIGNTEAFF. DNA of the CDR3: TGTGCCATCAGTCCCCGTATCGGGAACACTGAAGCTTTCTTT.

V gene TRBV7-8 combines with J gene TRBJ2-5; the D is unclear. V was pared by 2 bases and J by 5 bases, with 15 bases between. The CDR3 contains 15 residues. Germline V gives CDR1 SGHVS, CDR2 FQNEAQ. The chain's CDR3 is CASSLNGVSRETQYF. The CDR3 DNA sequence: TGTGCCAGCAGCTTAAATGGGGTTTCTCGGGAGACCCAGTACTTC. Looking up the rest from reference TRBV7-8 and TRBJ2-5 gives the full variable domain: GAGVSQSPRYKVAKRGQDVALRCDPISGHVSLFWYQQALGQGPEFLTYFQNEAQLDKSGLPSDRFFAERPEGSVSTLKIQRTQQEDSAVYLCASSLNGVSRETQYFGPGTRLLVL.

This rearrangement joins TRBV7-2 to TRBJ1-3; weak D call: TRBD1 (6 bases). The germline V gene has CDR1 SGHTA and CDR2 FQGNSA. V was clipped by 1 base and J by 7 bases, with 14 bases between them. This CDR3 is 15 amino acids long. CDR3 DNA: TGTGCCAGCAGCTTAGGGGGACATGGGAAGAACACCATATATTTT. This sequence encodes CASSLGGHGKNTIYF.

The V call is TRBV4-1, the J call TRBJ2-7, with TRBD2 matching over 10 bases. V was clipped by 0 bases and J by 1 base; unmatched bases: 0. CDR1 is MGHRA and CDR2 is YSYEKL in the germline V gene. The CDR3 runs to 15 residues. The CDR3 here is CASSQDSGRSYEQYF. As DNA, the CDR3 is TGCGCCAGCAGCCAAGATAGCGGGAGGTCCTACGAGCAGTACTTC.

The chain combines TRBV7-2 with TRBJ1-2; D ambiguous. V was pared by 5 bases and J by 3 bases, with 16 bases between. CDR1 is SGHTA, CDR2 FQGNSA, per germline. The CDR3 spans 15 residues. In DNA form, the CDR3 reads TGTGCCAGCAGCCCCGACCCCCGGGGTGACTATGGCTACACCTTC. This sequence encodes CASSPDPRGDYGYTF.

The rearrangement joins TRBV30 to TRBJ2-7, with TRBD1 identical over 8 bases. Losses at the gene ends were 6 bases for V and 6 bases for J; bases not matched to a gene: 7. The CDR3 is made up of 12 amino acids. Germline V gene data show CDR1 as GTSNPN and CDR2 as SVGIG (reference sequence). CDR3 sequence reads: CACGQGGGEQYF. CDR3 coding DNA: TGTGCCTGTGGACAGGGAGGTGGCGAGCAGTACTTC. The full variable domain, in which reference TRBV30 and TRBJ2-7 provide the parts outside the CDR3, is SQTIHQWPATLVQPVGSPLSLECTVEGTSNPNLYWYRQAAGRGLQLLFYSVGIGQISSEVPQNLSASRPQDRQFILSSKKLLLSDSGFYLCACGQGGGEQYFGPGTRLTVT.

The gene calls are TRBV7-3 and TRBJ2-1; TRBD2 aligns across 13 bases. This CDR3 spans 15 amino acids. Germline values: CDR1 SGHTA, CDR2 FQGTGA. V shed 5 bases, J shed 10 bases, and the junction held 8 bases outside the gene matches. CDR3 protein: CASSQWGLAGNEQFF. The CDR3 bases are TGTGCCAGCAGCCAATGGGGACTAGCGGGAAACGAGCAGTTCTTC. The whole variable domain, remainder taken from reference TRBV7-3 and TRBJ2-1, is GAGVSQTPSNKVTEKGKYVELRCDPISGHTALYWYRQSLGQGPEFLIYFQGTGAADDSGLPNDRFFAVRPEGSVSTLKIQRTERGDSAVYLCASSQWGLAGNEQFFGPGTRLTVL.

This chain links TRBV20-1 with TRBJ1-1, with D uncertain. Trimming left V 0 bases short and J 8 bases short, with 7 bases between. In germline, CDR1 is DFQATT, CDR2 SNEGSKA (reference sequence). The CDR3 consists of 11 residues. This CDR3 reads CSAREGAEAFF. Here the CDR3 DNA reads TGCAGTGCTAGAGAAGGCGCAGAAGCTTTCTTT.

For the CDR3, the DNA is TGTGCTAGTGGTTTGGTAATACAGGGGGTTAATTCACCCCTCCACTTT. It codes for CASGLVIQGVNSPLHF. The chain joins TRBV12-5 to TRBJ1-6; the match to TRBD1 covers 8 bases. V was pared by 0 bases and J by 6 bases, with 4 bases of the junction left unmatched. The CDR3 runs to 16 residues. Germline V gives CDR1 LGHNT, CDR2 FRNRAP.

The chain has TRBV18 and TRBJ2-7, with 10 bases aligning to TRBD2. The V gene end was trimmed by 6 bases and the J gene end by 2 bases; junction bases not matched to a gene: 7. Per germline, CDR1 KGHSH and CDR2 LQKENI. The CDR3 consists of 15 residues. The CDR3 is CASSPTSGKAYEQYF. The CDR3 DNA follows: TGTGCCAGCTCTCCTACTAGCGGGAAGGCCTACGAGCAGTACTTC.

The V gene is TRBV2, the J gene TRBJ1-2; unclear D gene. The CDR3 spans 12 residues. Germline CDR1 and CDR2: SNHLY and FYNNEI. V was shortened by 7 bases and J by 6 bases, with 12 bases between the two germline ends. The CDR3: CASTKGLDGYTF. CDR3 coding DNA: TGTGCCAGCACGAAAGGGTTGGATGGCTACACCTTC.

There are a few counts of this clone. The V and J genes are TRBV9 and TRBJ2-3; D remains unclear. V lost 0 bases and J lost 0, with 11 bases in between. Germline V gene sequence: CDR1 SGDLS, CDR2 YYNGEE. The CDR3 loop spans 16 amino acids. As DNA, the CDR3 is TGTGCCAGCAGCGTAGAGGCGGCCGCGAGCACAGATACGCAGTATTTT. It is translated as CASSVEAAASTDTQYF.

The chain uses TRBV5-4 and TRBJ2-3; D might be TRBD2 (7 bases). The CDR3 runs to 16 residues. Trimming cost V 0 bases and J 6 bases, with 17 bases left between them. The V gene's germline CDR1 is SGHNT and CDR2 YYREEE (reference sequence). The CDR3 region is CASSLALGGGPDTQYF. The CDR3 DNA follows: TGTGCCAGCAGCTTGGCCCTAGGGGGGGGTCCGGATACGCAGTATTTT.

The CDR3 nucleotides are TGTGCCAGCAGCTCCCACTACAATGAGCAGTTCTTC. Protein: CASSSHYNEQFF. V is TRBV7-2 and J is TRBJ2-1; the D is unclear. Germline loops: CDR1 SGHTA, CDR2 FQGNSA. CDR3 size: 12 residues. V lost 4 bases, J lost 3 bases, and 4 bases lay in between.

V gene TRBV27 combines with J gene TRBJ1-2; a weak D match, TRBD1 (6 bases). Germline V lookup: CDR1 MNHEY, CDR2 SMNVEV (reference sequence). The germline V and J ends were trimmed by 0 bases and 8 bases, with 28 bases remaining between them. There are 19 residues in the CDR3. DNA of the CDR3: TGTGCCAGCAGTTTATCGATCCCGGGGTCACGGGGGCCCCCAAGGGGCTACACCTTC. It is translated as CASSLSIPGSRGPPRGYTF.

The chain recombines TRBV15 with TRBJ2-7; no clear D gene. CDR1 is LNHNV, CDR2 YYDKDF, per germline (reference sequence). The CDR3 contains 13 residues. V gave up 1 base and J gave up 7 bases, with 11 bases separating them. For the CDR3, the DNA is TGTGCCACCAGCAGAGTTTTGGCGGCAGAGCAGTACTTC. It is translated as CATSRVLAAEQYF. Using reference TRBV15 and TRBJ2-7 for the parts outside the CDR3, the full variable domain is DAMVIQNPRYQVTQFGKPVTLSCSQTLNHNVMYWYQQKSSQAPKLLFHYYDKDFNNEADTPDNFQSRRPNTSFCFLDIRSPGLGDTAMYLCATSRVLAAEQYFGPGTRLTVT.

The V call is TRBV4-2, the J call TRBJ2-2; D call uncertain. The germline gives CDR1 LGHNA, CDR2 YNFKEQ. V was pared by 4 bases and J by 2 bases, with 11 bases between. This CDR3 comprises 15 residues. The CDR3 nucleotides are TGTGCCAGCAGCCGCCAGTCGCCAAACACCGGGGAGCTGTTTTTT. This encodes CASSRQSPNTGELFF.

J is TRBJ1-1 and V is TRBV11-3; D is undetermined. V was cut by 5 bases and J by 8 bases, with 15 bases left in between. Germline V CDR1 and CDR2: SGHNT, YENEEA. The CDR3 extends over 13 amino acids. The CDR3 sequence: CASSALGGTEAFF. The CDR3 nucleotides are TGTGCCAGCAGCGCCCTTGGTGGAACGGAAGCTTTCTTT.

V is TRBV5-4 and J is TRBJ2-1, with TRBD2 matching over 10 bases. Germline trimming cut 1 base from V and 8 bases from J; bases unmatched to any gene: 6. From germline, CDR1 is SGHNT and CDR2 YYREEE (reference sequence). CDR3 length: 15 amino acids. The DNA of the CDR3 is TGTGCCAGCAGCTTGAGCGGGAGGGCCGGGGATGAGCAGTTCTTC. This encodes CASSLSGRAGDEQFF.